This T cell receptor (beta chain) stems from a study of blood T cells in healthy people across ages (dated by TCRdb to the mid-2010s). In the study overall: In model experiments, roughly one uniquely barcoded TCR beta cDNA molecule per two T cells was captured by template switching. To avoid experimental bias, donors of different ages were randomly spread across the sequencing lanes. To track age-related changes in TCR beta repertoire diversity, the study relied on deep sequencing normalized with unique cDNA molecular identifiers. For two donors (one aged 18 to 29 and one aged 80 or older), the study analyzed two additional independent replicas of 1 million unique cDNA reads from the same blood draw. The donors were split into four age groups: young (average 16 years), middle-aged (about 40), aged (more than 60) and long-lived (roughly 88).

The library came from 5' RACE. Sequencer: Illumina HiSeq 2500. A second PCR of roughly 7 to 12 cycles was performed with a sample-barcoded 5' primer and a J-beta primer mix. Each TCR beta cDNA molecule received a unique molecular identifier from a template-switch 5' adaptor carrying 12 random nucleotides. Each sample yielded at least 3 million CDR3-containing paired-end reads. First-strand cDNA was synthesized from all RNA with the Mint cDNA synthesis kit, primed by a TRBC-specific oligonucleotide. After uracil-DNA glycosylase treatment, a first 18-cycle PCR used universal primers M1SS and BC2_uni_R on all cDNA. In the paper's pipeline: For normalization, 1 million high-quality reads were randomly selected from each sample, with every read carrying a distinct molecular identifier. Instead of being binned into consensus sequences, reads with shared molecular identifiers were discarded. CDR3 identification, clonotype clustering and error correction used MiTCR with a Q25 quality threshold and the strictest error-elimination algorithm. Lower-bound total TCR beta diversity was estimated with a nonparametric unseen species model using Euler transformation. In-frame beta chains were kept once TCRdb had trimmed the public reads at Q25 with fastp and called clones with MiXCR. Every entry covers one CDR3 protein and lists the most common genes and DNA from its rows. The V and J calls come from TCRdb's annotation, not from the publication. In all, the sample holds about 780,000 distinct CDR3 sequences, and about half of those were seen once. Less than 20% of the sample is held by the ten biggest clonotypes.

The CDR3 spans 15 residues, from the cysteine through the phenylalanine. Only the CDR3 portion is preserved as DNA: 45 bases, with reading frame beginning at the first base. Clipping removes 0 bases from V and 10 bases from J, with 12 as the unmatched junction base count. The germline V gene gives CDR1 as SGHRS and CDR2 as YFSETQ. Systemically healthy Caucasian individuals from Russia, roughly 40 in total and aged about 6 to 100 years, were included as donors. Each donor gave about 10 milliliters of peripheral blood, drawn into EDTA-treated Vacutainer tubes. Ficoll-Paque density-gradient centrifugation was used to isolate PBMCs, with at least 6.5 million obtained per sample. Trizol reagent was used to extract total RNA from the PBMCs, yielding at least 5 micrograms per sample. For every donor, an aliquot of PBMCs went through flow cytometry to measure the percentages of naive CD45RAhigh/CD27high T cells.

The study at large found these results: Because profiling used bulk unsorted PBMCs, naive and antigen-experienced compartments could not be compared conclusively. Estimates of total diversity based on one million sequenced T cells were regarded as lower bounds and as underestimates. There was a strong correlation between observed TCR beta diversity and the percentage of naive T cells measured by flow cytometry. The CMV infection status of donors was not known, potentially confounding age-related changes in expanded clonotypes. The long-lived group showed more naive CD4+ T cells, fewer expanded clones and increased TCR diversity than the aged group, suggesting age selection. Observed TCR beta diversity per million T cells fell roughly linearly with age, and a significant reduction was already apparent by age about 36.

With regard to this clonotype: Its antigen is still unknown. No base qualities exist here, and no much larger clone lies one base off it.

The receptor was derived from an older man in good health. The sequence joins TRBV5-1 to TRBJ2-7; a stretch of 8 junction bases matches TRBD1. The sequencing sample was made of blood. The DNA sequence is TGCGCCAGCAGCTTGGATAGTCGACAGGGGAGTGCCCAGTACTTC. Its translation is CASSLDSRQGSAQYF. The entire variable domain, with the stretches around the CDR3 drawn from the reference TRBV5-1 and TRBJ2-7 proteins, is KAGVTQTPRYLIKTRGQQVTLSCSPISGHRSVSWYQQTPGQGLQFLFEYFSETQRNKGNFPGRFSGRQFSNSRSEMNVSTLELGDSALYLCASSLDSRQGSAQYFGPGTRLTVT.